This TCR beta chain came from a study of T cells in Graves' hyperthyroidism and ophthalmopathy. Looking at the study overall: At the time of initial diagnosis and before any treatment, peripheral blood was collected. Study-wide results and caveats: Expanded thyroid clonotypes (above 0.001) were mostly also found in blood. Ophthalmopathy, as predicted by the model, came a median 6.5 months after the prediction.

About this clonotype: Its antigen is still unknown.

This CDR3 has 14 amino acids. The ends were cut back, 4 bases at V and 4 bases at J, with 16 bases in the middle. Germline-derived CDR1 and CDR2 are SQVTM and ANQGSEA. Among ophthalmopathy patients, the Clinical Activity Score reached at least 3, the NOSPECS grade reached at least 4, and duration remained under 3 months. Amplification targeted TCR beta CDR3 regions from RNA transcripts. Researchers ran a first-round RT-PCR on the TCR CDR3 using the HTBI primer set. TCRdb ran MiXCR on the multiplex PCR reads and lists one entry per CDR3 protein. Seen here are over 400,000 distinct CDR3 sequences, around a fifth observed once, and the top ten hold approximately 49%.

The specimen was blood. V is TRBV29-1 and J is TRBJ2-5; D unresolved. This clonotype was sampled from a woman in her 70s with Graves' ophthalmopathy. The CDR3 is CSVAPRLRGETQYF. DNA for the CDR3: TGCAGCGTTGCCCCAAGACTCCGAGGAGAGACCCAGTACTTC.